Shown below are 10 T cell receptor beta chains from a single sample sequenced in a study of identical twins. MiXCR, applied by TCRdb to the 5' RACE reads, yields one record per CDR3 protein. The sample includes 250,000 or so distinct CDR3 sequences, around 8.3% of them seen just once. These data are also associated with another study on yellow fever vaccine responses in identical twins.

The specimen was CD8+ T cells sorted from blood. The source is a woman aged 18-29 years in good health.

The V call is TRBV28, the J call TRBJ2-3; TRBD1 matches at 11 bases. Per germline, CDR1 MDHEN and CDR2 SYDVKM. The ends lost 6 bases at V and 5 bases at J; junction bases unmatched: 7. The CDR3 spans 15 residues. CDR3 loop: CASSRDRGARDTQYF. The CDR3 nucleotides are TGTGCCAGCAGCCGGGACAGGGGGGCCAGAGATACGCAGTATTTT.

The V and J genes are TRBV7-9 and TRBJ2-1; no reliable D call. This CDR3 comprises 13 residues. V was pared by 5 bases and J by 14 bases, with 19 bases between. Germline values: CDR1 SEHNR, CDR2 FQNEAQ (reference sequence). In DNA form, the CDR3 reads TGTGCCAGCAGCCCAAGAGAGACATTACCGAAGTTCTTC. Encoded protein: CASSPRETLPKFF.

The chain carries TRBV5-6 and TRBJ2-1; 15 bases map to TRBD2. The CDR3 runs 13 residues. Germline-derived CDR1 and CDR2 are SGHDT and YYEEEE. The V segment lost 8 bases and the J segment 10 bases; nucleotides outside the gene matches: 4. The CDR3 here is CASRTSGGEEQFF. Written as DNA, the CDR3 is TGTGCCAGTAGGACTAGCGGGGGGGAGGAGCAGTTCTTC.

This clonotype has only a few counts. The rearrangement links TRBV27 to TRBJ2-5, with 12 bases lining up with TRBD2. The germline V gene has CDR1 MNHEY and CDR2 SMNVEV (reference sequence). CDR3 length: 17 amino acids. V shed 0 bases, J shed 7 bases, and the junction held 9 bases outside the gene matches. The CDR3, as DNA: TGTGCCAGCAGTTTATCTCGGCTAGCGGGAGGGCCATCGACCCAGTACTTC. Translated: CASSLSRLAGGPSTQYF.

This clonotype was detected ten times or more. The chain couples TRBV3-1 to TRBJ2-7, with TRBD2 identical over 7 bases. J gave up 3 bases and V 6 bases, and 5 bases lay outside the gene matches. Germline V CDR1 and CDR2: LGHDT, YNNKEL (reference sequence). The CDR3 length is 13 residues. The CDR3 spells CASRDERGYEQYF. CDR3 DNA sequence: TGTGCCAGCAGAGATGAGCGGGGCTACGAGCAGTACTTC.

The rearrangement links TRBV14 to TRBJ1-2; 9 bases are shared with TRBD1. The CDR3 runs 13 residues. In germline, CDR1 is SGHDN, CDR2 FVKESK. Trimming removed 4 bases from V and 8 bases from J; junction bases left unmatched: 5. CDR3 loop: CASSLGQGSGYTF. The CDR3 DNA follows: TGTGCCAGCAGCCTAGGACAGGGGAGCGGCTACACCTTC.

The chain carries TRBV4-1 and TRBJ2-2, with 14 bases lining up with TRBD2. Unmatched junction bases numbered 9, after V lost 5 bases and J lost 4 bases. CDR3 length: 18 amino acids. CDR1 and CDR2 (germline): MGHRA, YSYEKL. In DNA form, the CDR3 reads TGCGCCAGCAGCTCTGAGACTAGCGGGAGGGTTCCCACCGGGGAGCTGTTTTTT. It is translated as CASSSETSGRVPTGELFF.

This clonotype was seen only a few times. The chain employs TRBV6-5 and TRBJ2-3; a weak D match, TRBD2 (5 bases). The germline gives CDR1 MNHEY, CDR2 SVGAGI. CDR3 size: 16 residues. The V end lost 4 bases, the J end lost 2 bases, and 16 bases lay between the germline ends. CDR3 protein: CASSSSPGIATDTQYF. DNA of the CDR3: TGTGCCAGCAGTTCCAGCCCGGGGATTGCCACAGATACGCAGTATTTT.

This clonotype came up a few times. V gene TRBV7-9 combines with J gene TRBJ2-1, with 7 bases aligning to TRBD1. Germline V gene data show CDR1 as SEHNR and CDR2 as FQNEAQ (reference sequence). The CDR3 consists of 16 residues. J gave up 5 bases and V 1 base, and 8 bases lay outside the gene matches. CDR3 bases: TGTGCCAGCAGCTTAGTAGAGACAGGGAAACACAATGAGCAGTTCTTC. It translates to CASSLVETGKHNEQFF.

This clonotype has a count of ten or more. The chain recombines TRBV12-3 or TRBV12-4 with TRBJ1-1; D is uncertain. The V gene lost 4 bases and the J gene lost 2 bases, with 8 bases spanning the gap. The CDR3 is made up of 13 amino acids. The CDR3: CASSWTGNTEAFF. The DNA for the CDR3 is TGTGCCAGCAGTTGGACGGGCAACACTGAAGCTTTCTTT.